The next 32 T cell receptor beta chains were all read from a single sample in a study of T cells after posttransplantation cyclophosphamide. The method was immunoSEQ multiplex PCR; TCRdb's version includes in-frame clones alone and lacks a portion of them. The sample lists about 17,000 clones, 85% seen once, with about 30% in the top ten. Sampled 1 year posttransplant, controls received myeloablative marrow transplants, methotrexate and a calcineurin inhibitor. The material was PBMCs, obtained after allogeneic stem cell transplant with calcineurin inhibitor and methotrexate. The source of these receptors is a female patient aged 18-30 years who received an allogeneic stem cell transplant from an unrelated donor, was CMV-positive, and had acute and chronic GVHD. Part of the T cell pool may stem from the graft donor.

Worth noting for this clone: Other DNA variants within this sample encode the same CDR3. The chain has TRBV5-1 and TRBJ2-7; D may be TRBD2 (6 bases). V was cut by 3 bases and J by 5 bases, with 21 bases left in between. CDR1 and CDR2 (germline): SGHRS, YFSETQ. The CDR3 runs to 16 residues. The CDR3 DNA is TGCGCCAGCAGCTCCACTGGGGTCGGGAGATTCGACGAGCAGTACTTC. Its translation is CASSSTGVGRFDEQYF.

Only a few counts were recorded for this clone. The V and J genes are TRBV6-1 and TRBJ1-5; TRBD1 aligns across 7 bases. The V gene end was trimmed by 8 bases and the J gene end by 3 bases; junction bases not matched to a gene: 10. CDR3 length equals 15 residues. Germline loops: CDR1 MNHNS, CDR2 SASEGT. CDR3: CASSSGGHINQPQHF. The CDR3 coding sequence is TGTGCCAGCTCCTCAGGGGGACACATCAATCAGCCCCAGCATTTT.

The chain combines TRBV6-4 with TRBJ2-1; D may be TRBD1 (5 bases). Trimming shortened V by 2 bases and J by 4 bases, and 6 bases separated the two germline ends. In germline, CDR1 is MRHNA, CDR2 SNTAGT. The CDR3 spans 13 residues. CDR3 sequence reads: CASSDTGYNEQFF. In DNA form, the CDR3 reads TGTGCCAGCAGTGACACAGGTTACAATGAGCAGTTCTTC.

This sequence joins TRBV27 and TRBJ2-2; the match to TRBD1 covers 12 bases. Trimming took 4 bases from V and 8 from J; bases not matched to a gene: 8. The CDR3 is 16 amino acids. CDR1 and CDR2 (germline): MNHEY, SMNVEV (reference sequence). For the CDR3, the DNA is TGTGCCAGCAGTTCCACCGGGACAGGGGGCTCGGGGGAGCTGTTTTTT. This gives the protein CASSSTGTGGSGELFF.

The chain joins TRBV2 to TRBJ2-3; 11 nucleotides align to TRBD2. The CDR3 runs to 15 residues. Germline V gene sequence: CDR1 SNHLY, CDR2 FYNNEI. J lost 4 bases, V lost 5 bases, and 5 bases had no gene match. The CDR3 spells CASSLLAGEADTQYF. The CDR3 DNA follows: TGTGCCAGCAGTTTACTAGCGGGAGAGGCAGATACGCAGTATTTT.

This chain connects TRBV6-1 to TRBJ1-1; possibly TRBD1 for D (5 bases). Germline CDR1 and CDR2: MNHNS and SASEGT. V was clipped by 8 bases and J by 4 bases, with 14 bases between them. This CDR3 is built from 13 residues. Here the CDR3 reads CASLDGGITEAFF. The CDR3 DNA sequence: TGTGCCAGCCTCGATGGGGGGATCACTGAAGCTTTCTTT.

The rearrangement uses TRBV29-1 and TRBJ2-1; 9 nucleotides line up with TRBD1. Germline V gene lookup returns CDR1 SQVTM and CDR2 ANQGSEA. Germline trimming cut 7 bases from V and 9 bases from J; bases unmatched to any gene: 13. This CDR3 contains 14 residues. This chain's CDR3 is CSAPGTGKGGEQFF. In DNA, the CDR3 is TGCAGCGCGCCGGGGACAGGGAAAGGAGGTGAGCAGTTCTTC.

This clone occurred once. J is TRBJ1-2 and V is TRBV27, with D hard to call. This CDR3 region has 14 residues. Trimming pared 10 bases from V and 4 bases from J, leaving 19 bases between. The germline CDR1 and CDR2 sequences are MNHEY and SMNVEV (reference sequence). The CDR3 DNA is TGTGCCATTCCCGATGACTGGGAGGTCTATGGCTACACCTTC. It is translated as CAIPDDWEVYGYTF.

The gene calls are TRBV6-1 and TRBJ1-3, with D maybe TRBD1 (5 bases). The ends were cut back, 4 bases at V and 0 bases at J, with 7 bases in the middle. CDR1 is MNHNS and CDR2 is SASEGT in the germline V gene. This CDR3 contains 14 residues. Here the CDR3 DNA reads TGTGCCAGCAGTGCAGGGTACTCTGGAAACACCATATATTTT. Residues: CASSAGYSGNTIYF.

The chain combines TRBV5-6 with TRBJ1-2; D is ambiguous. With 4 bases removed from V and 4 bases from J, the gap between germline ends came to 11 bases. CDR1 and CDR2 (germline): SGHDT, YYEEEE. The CDR3 is 13 residues long. The CDR3 region is CASSPTEFYGYTF. The DNA of the CDR3 is TGTGCCAGCAGCCCCACAGAATTCTATGGCTACACCTTC. The whole variable domain, filled in from reference TRBV5-6 and TRBJ1-2, reads DAGVTQSPTHLIKTRGQQVTLRCSPKSGHDTVSWYQQALGQGPQFIFQYYEEEERQRGNFPDRFSGHQFPNYSSELNVNALLLGDSALYLCASSPTEFYGYTFGSGTRLTVV.

The chain is built from TRBV23-1 and TRBJ1-5; maybe TRBD1 (5 bases). TRBV23-1 is noted as an ORF with a role that remains uncertain. Trimming left V 4 bases short and J 1 base short, with 23 bases between. The CDR3 covers 19 residues. The CDR3 loop is CASSLKGVWRGWSNQPQHF. In DNA form, the CDR3 reads TGCGCCAGCAGTCTCAAGGGCGTTTGGAGGGGATGGAGCAATCAGCCCCAGCATTTT.

This sequence joins TRBV2 and TRBJ2-3; 10 nucleotides align to TRBD1. CDR3 length: 18 residues. Germline V lookup: CDR1 SNHLY, CDR2 FYNNEI. V lost 2 bases, J lost 3 bases, and 11 bases stayed unmatched. The CDR3 sequence: CASSEPGQGLGETDTQYF. In nucleotides, the CDR3 is TGTGCCAGCAGTGAACCGGGACAGGGGTTAGGTGAAACAGATACGCAGTATTTT.

The V and J genes are TRBV18 and TRBJ2-7; 11 bases are shared with TRBD1. After removal of 0 bases from V and 4 bases from J, the junction contained 2 bases not matched to a gene. Germline loops: CDR1 KGHSH, CDR2 LQKENI. The CDR3 covers 15 residues. For the CDR3, the DNA is TGTGCCAGCTCACCACCGGGACAGGGGGGGTACGAGCAGTACTTC. Protein: CASSPPGQGGYEQYF.

The chain carries TRBV28 and TRBJ1-2; D ambiguous. This CDR3 comprises 12 residues. The germline V and J ends were trimmed by 11 bases and 1 base, with 11 bases remaining between them. Germline V CDR1 and CDR2: MDHEN, SYDVKM. The CDR3 DNA reads TGTGCCTCGGAAGCGGGTAACTATGGCTACACCTTC. Amino acids: CASEAGNYGYTF.

CDR3 DNA: TGTGCCAGCAGCGTAGTCGAGTTCGGAGGCGAGCAGTACTTC. Its protein is CASSVVEFGGEQYF. The V and J genes are TRBV9 and TRBJ2-7; tentatively, D is TRBD2 (5 bases). Germline CDR1 reads SGDLS; CDR2 reads YYNGEE. Trimming took 0 bases from V and 6 from J, leaving 13 bases between them. This CDR3 comprises 14 residues.

The V call is TRBV11-2, the J call TRBJ1-5; no firm D call. With 0 bases removed from V and 1 base from J, the gap between germline ends came to 4 bases. Germline CDR1 SGHAT, CDR2 FQNNGV. CDR3 length: 14 amino acids. CDR3: CASSLDGSNQPQHF. In DNA, the CDR3 is TGTGCCAGCAGCTTAGACGGGAGCAATCAGCCCCAGCATTTT.

The rearrangement uses TRBV30 and TRBJ2-7, with 9 nucleotides matching TRBD1. Unmatched junction bases numbered 4, after V lost 8 bases and J lost 2 bases. CDR3 length: 12 residues. The germline CDR1 and CDR2 sequences are GTSNPN and SVGIG (reference sequence). The CDR3 DNA reads TGTGCCCGGGGACAGGGCCCCTACGAGCAGTACTTC. It is translated as CARGQGPYEQYF.

The chain combines TRBV27 with TRBJ1-4; TRBD1 agrees at 8 bases. The junction had 8 bases not matched to a gene; V was cut back by 6 bases and J by 8 bases. CDR1 and CDR2 (germline): MNHEY, SMNVEV (reference sequence). The CDR3 is made up of 14 amino acids. The CDR3 DNA reads as TGTGCCAGCAGATCCGGGACAGGAGAGGAAAAACTGTTTTTT. Its protein is CASRSGTGEEKLFF.

The V and J genes are TRBV7-9 and TRBJ1-1, with 8 nucleotides matching TRBD1. V was clipped by 1 base and J by 4 bases; unmatched bases: 2. The CDR3 loop spans 14 amino acids. Germline CDR1 SEHNR, CDR2 FQNEAQ (reference sequence). The CDR3 loop reads CASSLGQGSTEAFF. The CDR3 nucleotides read TGTGCCAGCAGCTTAGGACAGGGGTCCACTGAAGCTTTCTTT.

This clone appeared a few times. V is TRBV5-1 and J is TRBJ2-7; perhaps TRBD1 as D (5 bases). This CDR3 is built from 13 residues. Germline CDR1 SGHRS, CDR2 YFSETQ. Trimming left V 0 bases short and J 6 bases short, with 10 bases between. The CDR3 sequence: CASSLGPGLEQYF. CDR3 DNA: TGCGCCAGCAGCTTGGGCCCAGGGCTCGAGCAGTACTTC.

The chain combines TRBV5-6 with TRBJ1-1; no clear D. The ends were cut back, 3 bases at V and 1 base at J, with 10 bases in the middle. CDR1 and CDR2 from the germline V gene are SGHDT and YYEEEE. This CDR3 contains 14 residues. CDR3 loop: CASSSGVPNTEAFF. CDR3 coding DNA: TGTGCCAGCAGCTCCGGTGTTCCGAACACTGAAGCTTTCTTT.

V and J are TRBV29-1 and TRBJ2-1; 11 bases are shared with TRBD1. J was trimmed by 5 bases and V by 3 bases; bases with no gene match: 6. CDR1 and CDR2 from the germline V gene are SQVTM and ANQGSEA. The CDR3 has 15 residues. CDR3 protein: CSVEGGTGGDNEQFF. The CDR3 DNA reads as TGCAGCGTTGAGGGGGGGACAGGGGGGGACAATGAGCAGTTCTTC.

V gene TRBV25-1 combines with J gene TRBJ2-6; no definite D call. The germline V gene has CDR1 MGHDK and CDR2 SYGVNS. This CDR3 is built from 18 residues. With 1 base removed from V and 0 bases from J, the gap between germline ends came to 13 bases. CDR3 region: CASSESRLPPSGANVLTF. CDR3 DNA: TGTGCCAGCAGTGAATCTAGGCTACCACCCTCTGGGGCCAACGTCCTGACTTTC.

This chain joins TRBV12-5 and TRBJ2-1, with a possible D match to TRBD1 (5 bases). CDR1 is LGHNT, CDR2 FRNRAP, per germline. The CDR3 covers 16 residues. V lost 0 bases and J lost 6, with 15 bases in between. The CDR3 is CASGLVGRGKGNEQFF. In DNA, the CDR3 is TGTGCTAGTGGTTTGGTAGGAAGGGGTAAGGGCAATGAGCAGTTCTTC.

This rearrangement joins TRBV11-2 to TRBJ2-2; a possible D gene is TRBD2 (5 bases). CDR3 length: 16 residues. Germline CDR1 and CDR2: SGHAT and FQNNGV. Trimming cost V 3 bases and J 4 bases, with 15 bases left between them. The CDR3 coding sequence is TGTGCCAGCAGCTTCTTGGGTAGCGTCTTCACCGGGGAGCTGTTTTTT. The encoded protein is CASSFLGSVFTGELFF.

This CDR3 is CASSLRGTGLAGGGNEQFF. The CDR3 coding sequence is TGTGCCAGCAGTCTAAGGGGGACCGGACTAGCGGGAGGAGGAAATGAGCAGTTCTTC. This chain joins TRBV27 and TRBJ2-1, with 14 bases matching TRBD2. The CDR3 runs 19 residues. V trimming: 5 bases; J trimming: 7 bases; junction bases outside the gene matches: 16. Germline values: CDR1 MNHEY, CDR2 SMNVEV (reference sequence).

J is TRBJ2-7 and V is TRBV9, with TRBD2 identical over 9 bases. The V segment lost 0 bases and the J segment 5 bases; nucleotides outside the gene matches: 6. Germline CDR1 SGDLS, CDR2 YYNGEE. CDR3 length equals 15 residues. The CDR3 DNA reads TGTGCCAGCAGCGTAGGGGGACTAGCAACCAACGAGCAGTACTTC. Its translation: CASSVGGLATNEQYF.

The chain links TRBV19 to TRBJ2-5; 12 positions match TRBD2. Trimming removed 1 base from V and 4 bases from J; junction bases left unmatched: 7. Per germline, CDR1 LNHDA and CDR2 SQIVND (reference sequence). This CDR3 has 17 amino acids. The CDR3 DNA reads as TGTGCCAGTAGTATAGGACTAGCGGGAGTGTTAGGAGAGACCCAGTACTTC. Translation gives CASSIGLAGVLGETQYF.

This sequence joins TRBV7-9 and TRBJ2-7; D might be TRBD2 (6 bases). CDR1 SEHNR and CDR2 FQNEAQ come from the germline V gene (reference sequence). V was shortened by 8 bases and J by 5 bases, with 16 bases between the two germline ends. The CDR3 is 13 residues long. CDR3 coding DNA: TGTGCCAGCCCCTGTAAACTAGCCCACGAGCAGTACTTC. Residues: CASPCKLAHEQYF.

The V gene is TRBV5-1, the J gene TRBJ2-7; TRBD2 aligns across 9 bases. Germline assignment: CDR1 SGHRS and CDR2 YFSETQ. J gave up 11 bases and V 4 bases, and 13 bases lay outside the gene matches. The CDR3 length is 14 residues. As DNA, the CDR3 is TGCGCCAGCAGCATCGGGACTAGCAATACTGGGGAGTACTTC. It codes for CASSIGTSNTGEYF.

The rearrangement links TRBV5-8 to TRBJ2-7; 7 nucleotides match TRBD2. J was trimmed by 3 bases and V by 5 bases; bases with no gene match: 20. Germline V CDR1 and CDR2: SGHTS, YDEGEE. This CDR3 has 18 amino acids. For the CDR3, the DNA is TGTGCCAGCAGAGTGGTGTTTCCCGGGCGGCTAGCGGACTACGAGCAGTACTTC. Residues: CASRVVFPGRLADYEQYF. Looking up the rest from reference TRBV5-8 and TRBJ2-7 gives the full variable domain: EAGVTQSPTHLIKTRGQQATLRCSPISGHTSVYWYQQALGLGLQFLLWYDEGEERNRGNFPPRFSGRQFPNYSSELNVNALELEDSALYLCASRVVFPGRLADYEQYFGPGTRLTVT.

The J gene is TRBJ1-5, the V gene TRBV6-1; 9 nucleotides line up with TRBD1. This CDR3 comprises 15 residues. CDR1 is MNHNS, CDR2 SASEGT, per germline. Trimming cost V 2 bases and J 5 bases; bases outside gene matches: 4. The CDR3 region is CASSEKDRGYQPQHF. In nucleotides, the CDR3 is TGTGCCAGCAGTGAAAAGGACAGGGGATATCAGCCCCAGCATTTT.